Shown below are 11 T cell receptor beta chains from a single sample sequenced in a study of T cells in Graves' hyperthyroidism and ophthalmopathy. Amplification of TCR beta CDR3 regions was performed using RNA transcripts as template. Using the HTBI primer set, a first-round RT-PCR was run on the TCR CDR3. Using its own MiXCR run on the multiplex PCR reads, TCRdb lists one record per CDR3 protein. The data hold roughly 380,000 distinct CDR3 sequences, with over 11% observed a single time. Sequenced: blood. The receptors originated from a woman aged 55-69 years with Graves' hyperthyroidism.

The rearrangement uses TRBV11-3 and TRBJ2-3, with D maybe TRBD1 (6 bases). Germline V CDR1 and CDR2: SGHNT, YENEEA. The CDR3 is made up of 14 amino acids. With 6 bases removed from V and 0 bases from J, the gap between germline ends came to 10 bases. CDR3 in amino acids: CASRKTGSTDTQYF. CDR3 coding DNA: TGTGCCAGCAGAAAAACAGGGAGCACAGATACGCAGTATTTT.

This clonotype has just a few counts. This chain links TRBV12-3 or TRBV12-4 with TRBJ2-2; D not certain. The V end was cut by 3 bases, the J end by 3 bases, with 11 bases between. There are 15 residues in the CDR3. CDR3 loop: CASSFDYPDTGELFF. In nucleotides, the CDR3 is TGTGCCAGCAGTTTTGATTACCCGGACACCGGGGAGCTGTTTTTT.

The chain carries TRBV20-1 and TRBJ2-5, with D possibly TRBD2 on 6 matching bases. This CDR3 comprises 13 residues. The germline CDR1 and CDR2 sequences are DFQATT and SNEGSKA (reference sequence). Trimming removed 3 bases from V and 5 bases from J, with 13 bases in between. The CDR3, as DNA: TGCAGTGCTAGCGGAGGGAGGTGGGAGACCCAGTACTTC. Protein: CSASGGRWETQYF.

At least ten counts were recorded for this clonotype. The CDR3 spells CASSQSGRVGEQFF. The CDR3 DNA reads TGTGCCAGCAGTCAGAGCGGGAGGGTTGGTGAGCAGTTCTTC. The chain carries TRBV27 and TRBJ2-1; TRBD2 matches 10 bases. Germline V gene data show CDR1 as MNHEY and CDR2 as SMNVEV (reference sequence). V was clipped by 5 bases and J by 9 bases; unmatched bases: 7. The CDR3 contains 14 residues.

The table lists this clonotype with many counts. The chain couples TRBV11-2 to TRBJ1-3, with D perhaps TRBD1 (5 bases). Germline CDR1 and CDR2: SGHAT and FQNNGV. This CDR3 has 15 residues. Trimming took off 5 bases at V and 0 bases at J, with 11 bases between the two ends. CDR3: CASSQDRYSGNTIYF. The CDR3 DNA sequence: TGTGCCAGCAGCCAAGACAGATACTCTGGAAACACCATATATTTT.

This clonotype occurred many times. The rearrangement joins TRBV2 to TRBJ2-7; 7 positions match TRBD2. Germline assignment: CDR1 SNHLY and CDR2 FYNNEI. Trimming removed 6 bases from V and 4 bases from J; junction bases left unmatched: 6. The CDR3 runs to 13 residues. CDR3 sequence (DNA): TGTGCCAGCAGGGGAAGCGGGGATTACGAGCAGTACTTC. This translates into CASRGSGDYEQYF. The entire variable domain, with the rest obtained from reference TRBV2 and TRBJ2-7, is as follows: EPEVTQTPSHQVTQMGQEVILRCVPISNHLYFYWYRQILGQKVEFLVSFYNNEISEKSEIFDDQFSVERPDGSNFTLKIRSTKLEDSAMYFCASRGSGDYEQYFGPGTRLTVT.

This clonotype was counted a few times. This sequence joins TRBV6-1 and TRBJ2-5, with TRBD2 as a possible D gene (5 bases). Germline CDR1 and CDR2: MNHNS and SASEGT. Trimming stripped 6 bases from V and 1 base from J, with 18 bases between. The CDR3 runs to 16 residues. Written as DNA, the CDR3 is TGTGCCAGCAGCGACACTAGAGTGGGAATCCAAGAGACCCAGTACTTC. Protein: CASSDTRVGIQETQYF.

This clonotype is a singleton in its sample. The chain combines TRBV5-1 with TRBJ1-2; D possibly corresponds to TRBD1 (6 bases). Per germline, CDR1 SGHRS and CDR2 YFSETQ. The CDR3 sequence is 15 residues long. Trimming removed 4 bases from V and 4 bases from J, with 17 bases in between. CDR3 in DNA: TGCGCCAGCAGCACCGGGACACCGCGGTCCTATGGCTACACCTTC. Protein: CASSTGTPRSYGYTF. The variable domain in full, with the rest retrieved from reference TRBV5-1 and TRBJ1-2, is KAGVTQTPRYLIKTRGQQVTLSCSPISGHRSVSWYQQTPGQGLQFLFEYFSETQRNKGNFPGRFSGRQFSNSRSEMNVSTLELGDSALYLCASSTGTPRSYGYTFGSGTRLTVV.

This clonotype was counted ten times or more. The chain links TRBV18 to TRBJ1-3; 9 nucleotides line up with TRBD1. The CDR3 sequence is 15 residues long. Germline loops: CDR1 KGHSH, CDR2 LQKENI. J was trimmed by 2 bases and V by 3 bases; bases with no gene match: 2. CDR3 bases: TGTGCCAGCTCACCCGGGACAGGGACTGGAAACACCATATATTTT. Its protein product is CASSPGTGTGNTIYF. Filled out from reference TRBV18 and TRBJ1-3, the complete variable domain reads NAGVMQNPRHLVRRRGQEARLRCSPMKGHSHVYWYRQLPEEGLKFMVYLQKENIIDESGMPKERFSAEFPKEGPSILRIQQVVRGDSAAYFCASSPGTGTGNTIYFGEGSWLTVV.

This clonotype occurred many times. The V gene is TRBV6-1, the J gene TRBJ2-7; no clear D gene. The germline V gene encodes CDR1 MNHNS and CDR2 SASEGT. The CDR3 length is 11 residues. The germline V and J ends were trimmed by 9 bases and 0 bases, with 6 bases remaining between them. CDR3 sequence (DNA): TGTGCCAGTGACATCTCCTACGAGCAGTACTTC. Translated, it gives CASDISYEQYF.

CDR3 sequence reads: CASSYRLAGHNEQFF. CDR3 DNA sequence: TGTGCCAGCAGTTACCGACTAGCAGGGCACAATGAGCAGTTCTTC. The rearrangement uses TRBV6-5 and TRBJ2-1; 7 positions agree with TRBD2. CDR3 length: 15 amino acids. Trimming took 2 bases from V and 5 from J; bases not matched to a gene: 6. Germline CDR1 MNHEY, CDR2 SVGAGI.